The 6 T cell receptor beta chains given below trace back to one sample, sequenced in a study of post-analysis software for immune sequencing data. What these receptors recognize is not known. Researchers reported that TCR beta cDNA libraries carried unique molecular identifiers. TCRdb re-called the PCR reads with MiXCR, one entry per CDR3 protein. This sample has roughly 400,000 distinct CDR3 sequences, with more than 30% found just once. Study-level points and caveats: Among 4 or 5 TRBV segments more frequent in patients than controls were TRBV5-6, TRBV5-1 and TRBV20-1.

The sequenced sample consisted of blood. These receptors originate from a girl aged 2-9 years with multiple sclerosis.

This clonotype was detected only a few times. The chain uses TRBV4-1 and TRBJ2-1; D uncertain. Looked up from germline, CDR1 is MGHRA and CDR2 is YSYEKL. The CDR3 loop spans 14 amino acids. V lost 1 base and J 8 bases, leaving 12 bases between the germline ends. Here the CDR3 reads CASSQGFQVYEQFF. For the CDR3, the DNA is TGCGCCAGCAGCCAAGGATTTCAGGTTTATGAGCAGTTCTTC.

This clonotype was seen more than once but under ten times. The chain carries TRBV10-3 and TRBJ2-5; either TRBD1 or TRBD2 may supply D (5 bases each). V lost 3 bases and J lost 5, with 10 bases in between. This CDR3 spans 13 amino acids. Germline values: CDR1 ENHRY, CDR2 SYGVKD. The CDR3 DNA follows: TGTGCCATCAGTGAACAGGCGGGCGAGACCCAGTACTTC. This gives the protein CAISEQAGETQYF.

This chain uses TRBV24-1 with TRBJ2-1; D unclear. Germline V gene sequence: CDR1 KGHDR, CDR2 SFDVKD. The CDR3 is 11 residues long. Trimming took 6 bases from V and 8 from J, leaving 7 bases between them. CDR3 sequence reads: CATSSQHEQFF. CDR3 bases: TGTGCCACCAGTTCTCAGCATGAGCAGTTCTTC.

The chain couples TRBV29-1 to TRBJ2-7; no definite D call. Trimming pared 7 bases from V and 10 bases from J, leaving 11 bases between. This CDR3 has 9 residues. Germline CDR1 is SQVTM and CDR2 is ANQGSEA. The CDR3, as DNA: TGCAGCGAGGGTAGAACCCAGTACTTC. It is translated as CSEGRTQYF.

The chain uses TRBV7-8 and TRBJ1-1; no reliable D call. The CDR3 sequence is 14 residues long. Per germline, CDR1 SGHVS and CDR2 FQNEAQ. V dropped 1 base and J dropped 4 bases, with 10 bases sitting between them. CDR3 residues: CASSLGREGTEAFF. In DNA, the CDR3 is TGTGCCAGCAGCTTAGGGAGGGAGGGCACTGAAGCTTTCTTT.

There are a few counts of this clonotype. The genes are TRBV7-2 and TRBJ2-3; 9 bases align to TRBD1. V lost 5 bases and J lost 2; bases outside the gene matches: 8. Germline V gene data show CDR1 as SGHTA and CDR2 as FQGNSA. The CDR3 loop spans 16 amino acids. CDR3: CASSRYRTGDTDTQYF. As DNA, the CDR3 is TGTGCCAGCAGCCGATACCGGACAGGGGACACAGATACGCAGTATTTT.